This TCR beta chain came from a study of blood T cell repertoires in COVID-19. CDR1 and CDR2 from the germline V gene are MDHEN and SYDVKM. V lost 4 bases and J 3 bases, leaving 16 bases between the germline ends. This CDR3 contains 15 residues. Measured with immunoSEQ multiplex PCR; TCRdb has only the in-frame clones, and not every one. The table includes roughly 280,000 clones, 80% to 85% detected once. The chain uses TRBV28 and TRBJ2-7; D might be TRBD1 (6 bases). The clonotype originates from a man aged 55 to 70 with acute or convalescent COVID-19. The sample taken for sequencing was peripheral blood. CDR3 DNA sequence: TGTGCCAGCAGTTCACCCCCCCGGGACAACTACGAGCAGTACTTC. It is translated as CASSSPPRDNYEQYF.